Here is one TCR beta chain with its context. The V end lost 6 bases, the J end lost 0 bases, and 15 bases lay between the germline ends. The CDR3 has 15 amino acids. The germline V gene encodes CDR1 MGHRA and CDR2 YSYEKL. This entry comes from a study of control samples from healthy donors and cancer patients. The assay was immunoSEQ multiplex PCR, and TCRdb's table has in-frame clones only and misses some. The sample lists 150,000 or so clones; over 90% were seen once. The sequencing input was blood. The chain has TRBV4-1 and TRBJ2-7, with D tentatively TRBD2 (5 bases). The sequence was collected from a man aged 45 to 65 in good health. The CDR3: CASREDSRSSYEQYF. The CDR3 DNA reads TGCGCCAGCAGGGAGGACTCCCGGAGCTCCTACGAGCAGTACTTC.